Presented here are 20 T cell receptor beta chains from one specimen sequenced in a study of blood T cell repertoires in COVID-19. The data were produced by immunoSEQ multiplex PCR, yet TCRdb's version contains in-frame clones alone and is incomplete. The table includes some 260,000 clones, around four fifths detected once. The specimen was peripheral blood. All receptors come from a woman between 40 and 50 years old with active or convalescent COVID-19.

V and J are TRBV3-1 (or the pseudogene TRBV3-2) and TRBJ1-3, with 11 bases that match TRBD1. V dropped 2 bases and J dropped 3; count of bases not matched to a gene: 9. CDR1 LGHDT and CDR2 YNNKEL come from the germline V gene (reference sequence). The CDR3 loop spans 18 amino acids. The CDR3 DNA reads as TGTGCCAGCAGCCAAAAAAGGGGACAGGGGGGTTATGGAAACACCATATATTTT. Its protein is CASSQKRGQGGYGNTIYF.

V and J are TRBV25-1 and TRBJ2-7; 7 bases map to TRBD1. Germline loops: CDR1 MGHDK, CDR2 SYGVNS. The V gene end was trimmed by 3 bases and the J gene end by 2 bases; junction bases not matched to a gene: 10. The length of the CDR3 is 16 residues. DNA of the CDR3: TGTGCCAGCAGTGATGGGGACAGCCAACTAACCTACGAGCAGTACTTC. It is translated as CASSDGDSQLTYEQYF.

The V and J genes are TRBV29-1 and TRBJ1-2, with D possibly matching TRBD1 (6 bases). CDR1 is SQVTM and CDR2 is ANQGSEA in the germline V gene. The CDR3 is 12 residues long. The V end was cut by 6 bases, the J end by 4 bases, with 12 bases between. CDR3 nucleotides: TGCAGCGTCCAGACAGGAGGCTATGGCTACACCTTC. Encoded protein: CSVQTGGYGYTF.

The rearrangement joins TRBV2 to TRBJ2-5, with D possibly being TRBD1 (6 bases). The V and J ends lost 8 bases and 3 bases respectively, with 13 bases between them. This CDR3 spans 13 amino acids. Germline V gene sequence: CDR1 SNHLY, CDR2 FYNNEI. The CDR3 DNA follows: TGTGCCAGCCCCCGTACAGGGAAAGAGACCCAGTACTTC. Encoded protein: CASPRTGKETQYF.

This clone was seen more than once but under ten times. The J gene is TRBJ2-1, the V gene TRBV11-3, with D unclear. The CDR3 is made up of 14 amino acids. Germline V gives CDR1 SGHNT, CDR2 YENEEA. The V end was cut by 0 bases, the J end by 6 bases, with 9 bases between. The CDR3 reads CASSLDPRSNEQFF. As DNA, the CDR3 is TGTGCCAGCAGCTTAGATCCCAGGTCCAATGAGCAGTTCTTC.

This CDR3 reads CSATSPNGYTF. The CDR3 nucleotides read TGCAGTGCTACCTCCCCTAACGGCTACACCTTC. This rearrangement joins TRBV20-1 to TRBJ1-2; D unresolved. The V and J ends lost 4 bases and 8 bases respectively, with 11 bases between them. The CDR3 is 11 amino acids. Germline V gene lookup returns CDR1 DFQATT and CDR2 SNEGSKA (reference sequence).

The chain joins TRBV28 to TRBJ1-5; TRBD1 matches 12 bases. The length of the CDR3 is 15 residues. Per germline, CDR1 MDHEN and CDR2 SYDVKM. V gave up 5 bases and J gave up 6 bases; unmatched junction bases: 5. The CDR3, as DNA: TGTGCCAGCAGTCTGGGACAGGGGGCTGGTCAGCCCCAGCATTTT. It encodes CASSLGQGAGQPQHF.

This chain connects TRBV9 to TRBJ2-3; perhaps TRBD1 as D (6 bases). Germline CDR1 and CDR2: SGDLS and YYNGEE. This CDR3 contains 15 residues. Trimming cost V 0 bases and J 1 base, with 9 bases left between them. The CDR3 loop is CASSVAYRGTDTQYF. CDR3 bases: TGTGCCAGCAGCGTAGCGTACAGGGGCACAGATACGCAGTATTTT.

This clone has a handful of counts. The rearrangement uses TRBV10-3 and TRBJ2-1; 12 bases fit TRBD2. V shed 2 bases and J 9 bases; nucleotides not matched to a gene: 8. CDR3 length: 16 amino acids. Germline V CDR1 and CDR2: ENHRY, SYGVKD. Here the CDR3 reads CAISETSGGSGGEQFF. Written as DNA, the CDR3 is TGTGCCATCAGTGAGACTAGCGGGGGGTCTGGTGGTGAGCAGTTCTTC.

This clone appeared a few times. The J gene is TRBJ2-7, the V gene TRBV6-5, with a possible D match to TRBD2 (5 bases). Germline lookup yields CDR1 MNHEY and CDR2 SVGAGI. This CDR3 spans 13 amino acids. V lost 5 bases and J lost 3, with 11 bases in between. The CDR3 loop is CASSRTLYYEQYV. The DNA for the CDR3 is TGTGCCAGCAGTAGGACTCTTTACTACGAGCAGTACGTC.

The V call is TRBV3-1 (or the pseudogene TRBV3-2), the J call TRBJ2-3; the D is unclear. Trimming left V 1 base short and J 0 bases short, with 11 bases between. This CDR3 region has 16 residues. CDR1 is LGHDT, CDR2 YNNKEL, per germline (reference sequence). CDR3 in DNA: TGTGCCAGCAGCCAAGGCACAGCCTCTAGCACAGATACGCAGTATTTT. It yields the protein CASSQGTASSTDTQYF.

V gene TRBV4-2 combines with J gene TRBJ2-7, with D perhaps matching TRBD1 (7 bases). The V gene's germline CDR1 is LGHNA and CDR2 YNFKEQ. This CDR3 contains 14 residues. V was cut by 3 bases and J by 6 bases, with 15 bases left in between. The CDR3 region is CASSQEGQMAEQYF. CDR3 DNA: TGTGCCAGCAGCCAGGAGGGACAGATGGCCGAGCAGTACTTC.

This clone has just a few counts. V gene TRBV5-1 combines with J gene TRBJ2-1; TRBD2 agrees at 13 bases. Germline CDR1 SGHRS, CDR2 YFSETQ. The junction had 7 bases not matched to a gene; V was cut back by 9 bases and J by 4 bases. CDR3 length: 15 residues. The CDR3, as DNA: TGCGCCACTTCGGGACTAGCGGGGAAATACAATGAGCAGTTCTTC. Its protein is CATSGLAGKYNEQFF. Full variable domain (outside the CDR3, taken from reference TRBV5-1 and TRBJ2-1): KAGVTQTPRYLIKTRGQQVTLSCSPISGHRSVSWYQQTPGQGLQFLFEYFSETQRNKGNFPGRFSGRQFSNSRSEMNVSTLELGDSALYLCATSGLAGKYNEQFFGPGTRLTVL.

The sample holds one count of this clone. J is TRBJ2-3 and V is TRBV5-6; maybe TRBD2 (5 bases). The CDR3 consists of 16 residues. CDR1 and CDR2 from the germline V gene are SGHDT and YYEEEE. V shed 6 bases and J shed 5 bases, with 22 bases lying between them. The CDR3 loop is CASNPAQREIGDTQYF. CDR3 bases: TGTGCCAGCAATCCCGCTCAGAGGGAAATAGGAGATACGCAGTATTTT.

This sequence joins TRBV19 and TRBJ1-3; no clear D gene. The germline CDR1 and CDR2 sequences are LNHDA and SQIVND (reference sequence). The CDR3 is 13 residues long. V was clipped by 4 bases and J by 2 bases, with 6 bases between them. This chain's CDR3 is CASSTLTGNTIYF. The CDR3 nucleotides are TGTGCCAGTAGTACACTAACTGGAAACACCATATATTTT. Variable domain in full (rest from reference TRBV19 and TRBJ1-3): DGGITQSPKYLFRKEGQNVTLSCEQNLNHDAMYWYRQDPGQGLRLIYYSQIVNDFQKGDIAEGYSVSREKKESFPLTVTSAQKNPTAFYLCASSTLTGNTIYFGEGSWLTVV.

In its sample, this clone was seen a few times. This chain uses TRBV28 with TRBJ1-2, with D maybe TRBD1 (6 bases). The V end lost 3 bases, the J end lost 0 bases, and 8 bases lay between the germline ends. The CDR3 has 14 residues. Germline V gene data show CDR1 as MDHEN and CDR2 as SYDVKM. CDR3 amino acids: CASSFTGPNYGYTF. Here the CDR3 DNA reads TGTGCCAGCAGTTTCACAGGGCCTAACTATGGCTACACCTTC.

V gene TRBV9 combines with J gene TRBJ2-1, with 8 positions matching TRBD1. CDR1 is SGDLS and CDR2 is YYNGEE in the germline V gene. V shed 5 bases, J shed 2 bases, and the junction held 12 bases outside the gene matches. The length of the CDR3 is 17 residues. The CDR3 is CASSSKLDRGAYNEQFF. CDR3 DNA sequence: TGTGCCAGCAGTTCGAAGCTTGACAGGGGAGCCTACAATGAGCAGTTCTTC.

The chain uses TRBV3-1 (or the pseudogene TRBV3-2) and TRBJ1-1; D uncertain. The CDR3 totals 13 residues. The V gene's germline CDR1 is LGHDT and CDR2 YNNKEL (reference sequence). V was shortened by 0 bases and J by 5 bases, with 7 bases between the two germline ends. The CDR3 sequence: CASSQDILTEAFF. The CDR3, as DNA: TGTGCCAGCAGCCAAGATATCCTGACTGAAGCTTTCTTT.

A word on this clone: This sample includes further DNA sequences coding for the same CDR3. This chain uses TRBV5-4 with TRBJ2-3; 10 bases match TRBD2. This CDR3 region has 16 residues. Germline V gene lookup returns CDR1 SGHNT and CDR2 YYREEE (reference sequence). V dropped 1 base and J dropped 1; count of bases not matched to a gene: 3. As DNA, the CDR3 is TGTGCCAGCAGCTTGCGGCTAGCGGGGGGCACAGATACGCAGTATTTT. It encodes CASSLRLAGGTDTQYF.

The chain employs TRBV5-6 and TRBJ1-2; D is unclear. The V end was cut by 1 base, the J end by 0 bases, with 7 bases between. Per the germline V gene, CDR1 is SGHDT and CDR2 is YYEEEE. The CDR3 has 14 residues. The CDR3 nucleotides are TGTGCCAGCAGCTTGCCGCGGCCTAACTATGGCTACACCTTC. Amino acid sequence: CASSLPRPNYGYTF.